A single sample gave rise to the 17 T cell receptor beta chains below, sequenced in a study of blood T cell repertoires in COVID-19. Clones were sequenced by immunoSEQ multiplex PCR, and TCRdb holds only the in-frame ones, with some missing. Counted here are over 300,000 clones, about 91% occurring once; the ten biggest clones make up over 8%. Sequenced: PBMCs or T cells enriched from blood (not recorded which). These receptors originate from a woman in her thirties or forties who had recovered from COVID-19.

The CDR3 loop is CASSWDDLGGETQYF. The CDR3 DNA is TGTGCCAGCAGCTGGGACGACCTCGGGGGAGAGACCCAGTACTTC. This sequence joins TRBV5-4 and TRBJ2-5; weak D call: TRBD2 (6 bases). V was pared by 3 bases and J by 4 bases, with 16 bases between. Germline values: CDR1 SGHNT, CDR2 YYREEE (reference sequence). The CDR3 has 15 residues.

The genes are TRBV12-3 or TRBV12-4 and TRBJ1-2; no firm D call. The CDR3 loop spans 13 amino acids. Trimming took 5 bases from V and 8 from J, leaving 15 bases between them. The CDR3 protein is CASSLSRVTGYTF. The CDR3 coding sequence is TGTGCCAGCAGTCTTTCGAGAGTCACGGGCTACACCTTC.

The chain carries TRBV6-5 and TRBJ2-5; the D is unclear. V lost 6 bases and J 3 bases, leaving 8 bases between the germline ends. CDR3 size: 12 residues. Germline V lookup: CDR1 MNHEY, CDR2 SVGAGI. The CDR3 DNA sequence: TGTGCCAGCAGGTCTATGGAAGAGACCCAGTACTTC. Protein sequence: CASRSMEETQYF.

This chain uses TRBV7-6 with TRBJ2-1; 9 bases are shared with TRBD1. V was pared by 1 base and J by 1 base, with 2 bases of the junction left unmatched. Germline V gene data show CDR1 as SGHVS and CDR2 as FNYEAQ. This CDR3 has 16 residues. CDR3 loop: CASSLGDRASYNEQFF. The CDR3 DNA follows: TGTGCCAGCAGCTTAGGGGACAGGGCGTCCTACAATGAGCAGTTCTTC.

This chain connects TRBV28 to TRBJ2-7; D is perhaps TRBD1 (5 bases). Germline CDR1 is MDHEN and CDR2 is SYDVKM. The V end was cut by 5 bases, the J end by 0 bases, with 14 bases between. The CDR3 is 15 residues long. DNA of the CDR3: TGTGCCAGCAGTCCCCAGGGCTTCATCTCCTACGAGCAGTACTTC. It encodes CASSPQGFISYEQYF.

The genes are TRBV19 and TRBJ1-4; 9 nucleotides line up with TRBD1. This CDR3 spans 15 amino acids. Trimming removed 5 bases from V and 3 bases from J; junction bases left unmatched: 4. Germline lookup yields CDR1 LNHDA and CDR2 SQIVND (reference sequence). CDR3 residues: CASSSDRGSNEKLFF. CDR3 coding DNA: TGTGCCAGTAGTTCGGACAGGGGTTCTAATGAAAAACTGTTTTTT.

This sequence joins TRBV11-2 and TRBJ2-7, with D perhaps TRBD1 (6 bases). Per the germline V gene, CDR1 is SGHAT and CDR2 is FQNNGV. The V end was cut by 8 bases, the J end by 1 base, with 18 bases between. The CDR3 consists of 15 residues. The CDR3 DNA is TGTGCCAGCCGGCGGTCATCGGACAGATCCTACGAGCAGTACTTC. Translating it yields CASRRSSDRSYEQYF.

This clone was seen a single time. This sequence joins TRBV5-4 and TRBJ2-7; 9 bases are a match to TRBD1. Losses at the gene ends were 0 bases for V and 6 bases for J; bases not matched to a gene: 13. Germline CDR1 SGHNT, CDR2 YYREEE (reference sequence). This CDR3 is 17 amino acids long. The CDR3 DNA sequence: TGTGCCAGCAGCTTGGTGAAGGGACAGGGTGTGGGGATCGAGCAGTACTTC. Amino acid sequence: CASSLVKGQGVGIEQYF. The variable domain in full, completed from reference TRBV5-4 and TRBJ2-7, reads ETGVTQSPTHLIKTRGQQVTLRCSSQSGHNTVSWYQQALGQGPQFIFQYYREEENGRGNFPPRFSGLQFPNYSSELNVNALELDDSALYLCASSLVKGQGVGIEQYFGPGTRLTVT.

This chain joins TRBV24-1 and TRBJ1-2; D possibly corresponds to TRBD1 (6 bases). CDR1 KGHDR and CDR2 SFDVKD come from the germline V gene. The CDR3 is 14 amino acids. Trimming stripped 9 bases from V and 4 bases from J, with 17 bases between. CDR3 residues: CATSQRGAAYGYTF. The DNA for the CDR3 is TGTGCCACCTCCCAACGGGGGGCTGCCTATGGCTACACCTTC.

V gene TRBV2 combines with J gene TRBJ1-2; D is possibly TRBD1 (5 bases). Trimming shortened V by 3 bases and J by 2 bases, and 10 bases separated the two germline ends. CDR1 and CDR2 (germline): SNHLY, FYNNEI. This CDR3 region has 14 residues. The CDR3 DNA sequence: TGTGCCAGCAGTGAGATCAGGGCAAACTATGGCTACACCTTC. Translation: CASSEIRANYGYTF.

This chain uses TRBV18 with TRBJ1-1; TRBD1 aligns across 8 bases. Germline V gives CDR1 KGHSH, CDR2 LQKENI. The CDR3 spans 16 residues. The ends lost 1 base at V and 1 base at J; junction bases unmatched: 5. CDR3 DNA sequence: TGTGCCAGCTCACCACTTAAACAGGGGGAGAACACTGAAGCTTTCTTT. It codes for CASSPLKQGENTEAFF.

The chain employs TRBV6-1 and TRBJ2-7; TRBD2 matches at 7 bases. CDR1 and CDR2 (germline): MNHNS, SASEGT. The CDR3 is 17 residues long. J lost 0 bases, V lost 3 bases, and 11 bases had no gene match. CDR3 in amino acids: CASSDPWRGGGSYEQYF. CDR3 sequence (DNA): TGTGCCAGCAGTGACCCATGGCGAGGCGGGGGCTCCTACGAGCAGTACTTC.

The V and J genes are TRBV27 and TRBJ1-2; unclear D gene. Trimming took 8 bases from V and 6 from J, leaving 13 bases between them. The CDR3 contains 12 residues. Germline V gene sequence: CDR1 MNHEY, CDR2 SMNVEV (reference sequence). CDR3 protein: CASPAGSDGYTF. The DNA for the CDR3 is TGTGCCAGCCCGGCAGGATCGGATGGCTACACCTTC.

The chain links TRBV28 to TRBJ2-7; 8 nucleotides line up with TRBD2. This CDR3 is built from 15 residues. Germline CDR1 reads MDHEN; CDR2 reads SYDVKM. The V and J ends lost 4 bases and 2 bases, in that order; junction bases with no gene match: 7. The CDR3, as DNA: TGTGCCAGCAGTTACTCGGGAGGGGCCACCTACGAGCAGTACTTC. It translates to CASSYSGGATYEQYF.

V is TRBV30 and J is TRBJ2-5, with 7 bases fitting TRBD1. CDR1 is GTSNPN and CDR2 is SVGIG in the germline V gene (reference sequence). The CDR3 consists of 12 residues. V was clipped by 8 bases and J by 4 bases; unmatched bases: 7. The CDR3 loop is CARGPGGETQYF. The CDR3 nucleotides read TGTGCCCGGGGACCAGGGGGAGAGACCCAGTACTTC.

The CDR3 sequence: CASSQDYGGTGTDTQYF. Written as DNA, the CDR3 is TGCGCCAGCAGCCAAGATTATGGCGGGACGGGCACAGATACGCAGTATTTT. The chain joins TRBV4-1 to TRBJ2-3; a weak D match, TRBD2 (6 bases). CDR1 and CDR2 from the germline V gene are MGHRA and YSYEKL. The CDR3 consists of 17 residues. With 0 bases removed from V and 1 base from J, the gap between germline ends came to 14 bases.

The V gene is TRBV5-8, the J gene TRBJ2-1, with D tentatively TRBD1 (5 bases). CDR3 size: 16 residues. Germline CDR1 and CDR2: SGHTS and YDEGEE. Trimming pared 0 bases from V and 5 bases from J, leaving 15 bases between. Written as DNA, the CDR3 is TGTGCCAGCAGCTTGGGGGGTTGGGGCTATGACAATGAGCAGTTCTTC. As protein: CASSLGGWGYDNEQFF.